This TCR beta chain was recorded in a study of blood T cell repertoires in COVID-19. Across the whole study: Sites in the United States, Italy and Spain provided acute and convalescent COVID-19 samples. PBMCs, B-cell-depleted T cells, or T cells provided the cDNA or gDNA that made up the material.

In the original analysis: Counts of nucleated cells, estimated from reference gene primer amplification, were obtained. The protocol was immunoSEQ multiplex PCR, while the TCRdb copy is restricted to in-frame clones and leaves out a portion. The DNA was the basis for D and trimming; V, J and clone size are from that table. The data contain about 70,000 clones, around 78% of them singletons. The receptor's source is a human donor in a cohort sampled during active COVID-19. Sample: peripheral blood.

The CDR3 DNA sequence: TGTGCCAGCAGCTTGGGATCGGGTGCTAATTCACCCCTCCACTTT. Its translation: CASSLGSGANSPLHF. The chain has TRBV5-4 and TRBJ1-6; D uncertain. V lost 0 bases to trimming and J lost 6 bases, with 10 bases between them. Germline V lookup: CDR1 SGHNT, CDR2 YYREEE (reference sequence). The CDR3 is 15 amino acids.